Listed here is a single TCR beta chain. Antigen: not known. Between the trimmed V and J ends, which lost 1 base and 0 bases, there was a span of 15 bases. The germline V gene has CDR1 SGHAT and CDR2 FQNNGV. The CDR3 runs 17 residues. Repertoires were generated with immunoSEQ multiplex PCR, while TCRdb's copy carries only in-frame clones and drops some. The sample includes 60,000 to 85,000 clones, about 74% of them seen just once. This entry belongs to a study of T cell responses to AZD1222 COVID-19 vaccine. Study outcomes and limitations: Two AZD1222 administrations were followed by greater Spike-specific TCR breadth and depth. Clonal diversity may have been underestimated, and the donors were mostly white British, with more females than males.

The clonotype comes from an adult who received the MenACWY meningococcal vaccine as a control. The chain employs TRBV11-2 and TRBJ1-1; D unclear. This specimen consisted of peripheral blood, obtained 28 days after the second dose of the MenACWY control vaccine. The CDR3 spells CASSLAGRARLNTEAFF. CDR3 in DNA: TGTGCCAGCAGCTTAGCCGGGCGGGCACGCTTGAACACTGAAGCTTTCTTT. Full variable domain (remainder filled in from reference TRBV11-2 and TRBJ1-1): EAGVAQSPRYKIIEKRQSVAFWCNPISGHATLYWYQQILGQGPKLLIQFQNNGVVDDSQLPKDRFSAERLKGVDSTLKIQPAKLEDSAVYLCASSLAGRARLNTEAFFGQGTRLTVV.